Following are 28 T cell receptor beta chains from one sample sequenced in a study of cytomegalovirus exposure and HLA in healthy donors. The PCR employed 60 Vbeta primers together with 13 Jbeta primers. The protocol was immunoSEQ multiplex PCR, while the TCRdb copy is restricted to in-frame clones and leaves out a portion. The profile shows about 130,000 clones, over 70% of them singletons. Sequenced material: PBMCs. The receptors shown here come from a man younger than 30 in good health and CMV-seropositive.

The V call is TRBV5-5, the J call TRBJ1-1; maybe TRBD1 (6 bases). This CDR3 comprises 17 residues. Trimming left V 0 bases short and J 2 bases short, with 17 bases between. Germline-derived CDR1 and CDR2 are SGHKS and YYEKEE (reference sequence). The CDR3 here is CASSLERDTSYNTEAFF. The DNA for the CDR3 is TGTGCCAGCAGCTTGGAACGGGACACCAGTTACAACACTGAAGCTTTCTTT.

The chain is built from TRBV5-6 and TRBJ2-3; no definite D call. Deletions cut 3 bases from V and 2 bases from J, with 13 bases between. CDR1 is SGHDT and CDR2 is YYEEEE in the germline V gene. The CDR3 length is 15 residues. The CDR3 nucleotides are TGTGCCAGCAGCTATGGAGCGACCTACACAGATACGCAGTATTTT. This translates into CASSYGATYTDTQYF.

The rearrangement uses TRBV5-6 and TRBJ2-5; 8 bases are a match to TRBD1. The J call could be wrong; TRBJ2-7 is a better fit for the DNA end. CDR3 length: 15 residues. CDR1 and CDR2 (germline): SGHDT, YYEEEE. As DNA, the CDR3 is TGTGCCAGCAGCACTCCGGGACAGGCAAACTACGAGCAGTACTTC. Translation: CASSTPGQANYEQYF.

The chain combines TRBV9 with TRBJ1-2, with a possible D match to TRBD1 (5 bases). Per the germline V gene, CDR1 is SGDLS and CDR2 is YYNGEE. The V end was cut by 7 bases, the J end by 0 bases, with 19 bases between. The CDR3 extends over 16 amino acids. The CDR3, as DNA: TGTGCCAGCGCGGGGCGGCGGAACAGAGCTAACTATGGCTACACCTTC. It yields the protein CASAGRRNRANYGYTF.

The J gene is TRBJ2-7, the V gene TRBV27; 8 bases match TRBD1. J was trimmed by 4 bases and V by 6 bases; bases with no gene match: 2. The length of the CDR3 is 12 residues. From germline, CDR1 is MNHEY and CDR2 SMNVEV (reference sequence). Here the CDR3 reads CASSRQGYEQYF. The CDR3 DNA follows: TGTGCCAGCAGCAGACAGGGGTACGAGCAGTACTTC.

With respect to this clone: A read error may account for a junction end that differs from germline. Written as DNA, the CDR3 is TGTGCCAGCTCAACACCGCGACAGGGTCTCTACGAGCAGTACTTC. It specifies CASSTPRQGLYEQYF. The chain employs TRBV18 and TRBJ2-7; 7 nucleotides match TRBD1. Germline CDR1 reads KGHSH; CDR2 reads LQKENI. There are 15 residues in the CDR3. The entire variable domain, with the rest obtained from reference TRBV18 and TRBJ2-7, is as follows: NAGVMQNPRHLVRRRGQEARLRCSPMKGHSHVYWYRQLPEEGLKFMVYLQKENIIDESGMPKERFSAEFPKEGPSILRIQQVVRGDSAAYFCASSTPRQGLYEQYFGPGTRLTVT.

This rearrangement joins TRBV6-5 to TRBJ1-1, with 9 positions matching TRBD1. The CDR3 is 14 residues long. CDR1 MNHEY and CDR2 SVGAGI come from the germline V gene. The V gene end was trimmed by 6 bases and the J gene end by 5 bases; junction bases not matched to a gene: 7. The CDR3 DNA reads TGTGCCAGCAGACCACGGGACAGGGTTACTGAAGCTTTCTTT. It translates to CASRPRDRVTEAFF.

J is TRBJ1-1 and V is TRBV2, with D perhaps TRBD1 (5 bases). V was clipped by 10 bases and J by 10 bases, with 19 bases between them. CDR3 length: 12 amino acids. Germline assignment: CDR1 SNHLY and CDR2 FYNNEI. The CDR3 DNA reads TGTGCCACCAACTATGGTGGGGCTGGAGCTTTCTTT. It encodes CATNYGGAGAFF.

The chain employs TRBV12-5 and TRBJ2-6; D possibly corresponds to TRBD2 (6 bases). The CDR3 is 20 amino acids. Germline V lookup: CDR1 LGHNT, CDR2 FRNRAP. Between the trimmed V and J ends, which lost 2 bases and 0 bases, there was a span of 20 bases. The CDR3 is CASGLLPRQSTSSGANVLTF. In DNA form, the CDR3 reads TGTGCTAGTGGTTTGCTCCCCCGACAGTCGACTAGCTCTGGGGCCAACGTCCTGACTTTC.

Only a few counts were recorded for this clone. The chain joins TRBV7-2 to TRBJ2-5, with 11 bases identical to TRBD2. The germline V gene encodes CDR1 SGHTA and CDR2 FQGNSA. Trimming at V came to 3 bases and at J to 5 bases, leaving 5 bases not matched to a gene. The CDR3 totals 15 residues. This CDR3 reads CASSLGLAVGETQYF. The CDR3 coding sequence is TGTGCCAGCAGCTTGGGACTAGCGGTGGGTGAGACCCAGTACTTC.

V gene TRBV6-5 combines with J gene TRBJ1-2; unclear D gene. Germline lookup yields CDR1 MNHEY and CDR2 SVGAGI. Trimming took off 6 bases at V and 6 bases at J, with 11 bases between the two ends. The CDR3 consists of 12 residues. CDR3 sequence reads: CASSPSRNGYTF. DNA for the CDR3: TGTGCCAGCAGCCCCTCCAGGAATGGCTACACCTTC.

This clone appeared once. The V and J genes are TRBV9 and TRBJ2-1, with 10 bases identical to TRBD2. This CDR3 has 17 residues. The J segment lost 0 bases and the V segment lost 3 bases, leaving 6 bases of the junction unmatched. Germline V gives CDR1 SGDLS, CDR2 YYNGEE. The CDR3 DNA reads as TGTGCCAGCAGCGGAATAGCGGGAGGCCCCTCCTACAATGAGCAGTTCTTC. Translating gives CASSGIAGGPSYNEQFF.

This chain links TRBV7-9 with TRBJ1-1; no definite D call. CDR3 size: 12 residues. Looked up from germline, CDR1 is SEHNR and CDR2 is FQNEAQ (reference sequence). The germline V and J ends were trimmed by 1 base and 4 bases, with 4 bases remaining between them. CDR3 amino acids: CASSLDITEAFF. The CDR3 DNA reads TGTGCCAGCAGCTTAGACATCACTGAAGCTTTCTTT.

The V and J genes are TRBV7-9 and TRBJ1-2, with TRBD1 matching 12 bases. The CDR3 loop spans 16 amino acids. CDR1 and CDR2 (germline): SEHNR, FQNEAQ (reference sequence). V dropped 5 bases and J dropped 7; count of bases not matched to a gene: 11. The CDR3 bases are TGTGCCAGCAGCCGGAACTCGGGACAGGGGGCTATTGGCTACACCTTC. It yields the protein CASSRNSGQGAIGYTF.

V usage is TRBV27 and J usage is TRBJ1-2, with TRBD1 matching 12 bases. Germline values: CDR1 MNHEY, CDR2 SMNVEV (reference sequence). With V trimmed by 5 bases and J by 10 bases, 17 bases remained unmatched. The CDR3 runs to 17 residues. In DNA, the CDR3 is TGTGCCAGCAGTCCGAGACCCCCGGGACAGGGGGCGTCTGACTACACCTTC. Its protein is CASSPRPPGQGASDYTF.

The chain has TRBV27 and TRBJ2-2, with TRBD1 identical over 9 bases. V gave up 5 bases and J gave up 5 bases; unmatched junction bases: 6. The germline gives CDR1 MNHEY, CDR2 SMNVEV (reference sequence). This CDR3 contains 15 residues. CDR3 residues: CASSPGQGVTGELFF. CDR3 bases: TGTGCCAGCAGTCCGGGACAGGGTGTAACCGGGGAGCTGTTTTTT.

The chain uses TRBV4-3 and TRBJ2-5, with 7 bases fitting TRBD2. The V gene's germline CDR1 is LGHNA and CDR2 YSLEER. V gave up 0 bases and J gave up 4 bases; unmatched junction bases: 5. CDR3 length equals 15 residues. The CDR3 region has the DNA TGCGCCAGCAGCCAAGAATTCGGGGGGTTAGAGACCCAGTACTTC. Translated: CASSQEFGGLETQYF.

This clone is medium-sized in the sample. The rearrangement joins TRBV5-8 to TRBJ2-1; possibly TRBD2 for D (5 bases). The V gene's germline CDR1 is SGHTS and CDR2 YDEGEE. This CDR3 has 14 amino acids. Between the trimmed V and J ends, which lost 0 bases and 2 bases, there was a span of 6 bases. For the CDR3, the DNA is TGTGCCAGCAGCTTGGGGGAGCCCTACAATGAGCAGTTCTTC. Protein product: CASSLGEPYNEQFF. Full variable domain (outside the CDR3, taken from reference TRBV5-8 and TRBJ2-1): EAGVTQSPTHLIKTRGQQATLRCSPISGHTSVYWYQQALGLGLQFLLWYDEGEERNRGNFPPRFSGRQFPNYSSELNVNALELEDSALYLCASSLGEPYNEQFFGPGTRLTVL.

The chain employs TRBV29-1 and TRBJ2-2, with 7 bases matching TRBD1. This CDR3 spans 14 amino acids. V gave up 7 bases and J gave up 7 bases; unmatched junction bases: 12. Germline V gene lookup returns CDR1 SQVTM and CDR2 ANQGSEA. CDR3 sequence: CSARPAGGGGELFF. DNA of the CDR3: TGCAGCGCCAGGCCGGCAGGGGGTGGCGGGGAGCTGTTTTTT.

The chain has TRBV4-3 and TRBJ2-3, with 7 bases identical to TRBD1. Germline lookup yields CDR1 LGHNA and CDR2 YSLEER. J was trimmed by 2 bases and V by 0 bases; bases with no gene match: 2. This CDR3 comprises 15 residues. Here the CDR3 reads CASSQEGTVTDTQYF. CDR3 coding DNA: TGCGCCAGCAGCCAAGAGGGGACAGTCACAGATACGCAGTATTTT.

The chain employs TRBV9 and TRBJ2-7, with 10 bases fitting TRBD1. With V trimmed by 3 bases and J by 5 bases, 5 bases remained unmatched. This CDR3 spans 14 amino acids. Per the germline V gene, CDR1 is SGDLS and CDR2 is YYNGEE. CDR3 coding DNA: TGTGCCAGCAGCGGGGGACAGGGGATAAACGAGCAGTACTTC. Protein: CASSGGQGINEQYF.

In nucleotides, the CDR3 is TGTGCCAGCTCACCTTCTACCAACACTGAAGCTTTCTTT. Encoded protein: CASSPSTNTEAFF. The genes are TRBV18 and TRBJ1-1; D remains unclear. This CDR3 comprises 13 residues. The germline V and J ends were trimmed by 3 bases and 2 bases, with 7 bases remaining between them. Germline values: CDR1 KGHSH, CDR2 LQKENI.

The chain is built from TRBV11-2 and TRBJ2-3; the D is unclear. Deletions cut 1 base from V and 0 bases from J, with 14 bases between. In germline, CDR1 is SGHAT, CDR2 FQNNGV. The CDR3 spans 17 residues. The CDR3 DNA sequence: TGTGCCAGCAGCTTAGCCATGGTCTTGACTAGCACAGATACGCAGTATTTT. As protein: CASSLAMVLTSTDTQYF.

The rearrangement links TRBV5-1 to TRBJ2-7; D is possibly TRBD1 (5 bases). The length of the CDR3 is 14 residues. Germline V gene data show CDR1 as SGHRS and CDR2 as YFSETQ. V gave up 0 bases and J gave up 3 bases, with 10 bases separating them. CDR3 coding DNA: TGCGCCAGCAGCTTGGGCGGACAAAACTACGAGCAGTACTTC. Translated: CASSLGGQNYEQYF.

J is TRBJ2-2 and V is TRBV7-9, with D possibly matching TRBD1 (6 bases). CDR3 size: 17 residues. CDR1 and CDR2 from the germline V gene are SEHNR and FQNEAQ (reference sequence). V was pared by 5 bases and J by 4 bases, with 20 bases between. Here the CDR3 DNA reads TGTGCCAGCAGCCCCGTTCCCGCAGGGGTCGGCACCGGGGAGCTGTTTTTT. Protein: CASSPVPAGVGTGELFF.

This clone was recorded once. The chain combines TRBV7-8 with TRBJ2-1; 12 nucleotides agree with TRBD2. Trimming at V came to 5 bases and at J to 8 bases, leaving 7 bases not matched to a gene. CDR3 length: 15 amino acids. Germline V gene sequence: CDR1 SGHVS, CDR2 FQNEAQ. CDR3 region: CASSQLAGGLDEQFF. In DNA, the CDR3 is TGTGCCAGCAGCCAACTAGCGGGGGGTTTGGATGAGCAGTTCTTC.

The V call is TRBV5-1, the J call TRBJ1-2; 7 bases are a match to TRBD1. The V segment lost 5 bases and the J segment 5 bases; nucleotides outside the gene matches: 9. This CDR3 region has 14 residues. CDR1 and CDR2 from the germline V gene are SGHRS and YFSETQ. Here the CDR3 DNA reads TGCGCCAGCAGTTCAACAGGGGCGCCGTATGGCTACACCTTC. Its protein product is CASSSTGAPYGYTF. Full variable domain (rest looked up from reference TRBV5-1 and TRBJ1-2): KAGVTQTPRYLIKTRGQQVTLSCSPISGHRSVSWYQQTPGQGLQFLFEYFSETQRNKGNFPGRFSGRQFSNSRSEMNVSTLELGDSALYLCASSSTGAPYGYTFGSGTRLTVV.

This clone is labeled medium-sized. The chain employs TRBV6-1 and TRBJ2-1, with TRBD1 identical over 7 bases. The J segment lost 3 bases and the V segment lost 3 bases, leaving 5 bases of the junction unmatched. Germline loops: CDR1 MNHNS, CDR2 SASEGT. This CDR3 is 15 amino acids long. DNA of the CDR3: TGTGCCAGCAGTGACGCGACAGGGCACTACAATGAGCAGTTCTTC. Amino acid sequence: CASSDATGHYNEQFF.